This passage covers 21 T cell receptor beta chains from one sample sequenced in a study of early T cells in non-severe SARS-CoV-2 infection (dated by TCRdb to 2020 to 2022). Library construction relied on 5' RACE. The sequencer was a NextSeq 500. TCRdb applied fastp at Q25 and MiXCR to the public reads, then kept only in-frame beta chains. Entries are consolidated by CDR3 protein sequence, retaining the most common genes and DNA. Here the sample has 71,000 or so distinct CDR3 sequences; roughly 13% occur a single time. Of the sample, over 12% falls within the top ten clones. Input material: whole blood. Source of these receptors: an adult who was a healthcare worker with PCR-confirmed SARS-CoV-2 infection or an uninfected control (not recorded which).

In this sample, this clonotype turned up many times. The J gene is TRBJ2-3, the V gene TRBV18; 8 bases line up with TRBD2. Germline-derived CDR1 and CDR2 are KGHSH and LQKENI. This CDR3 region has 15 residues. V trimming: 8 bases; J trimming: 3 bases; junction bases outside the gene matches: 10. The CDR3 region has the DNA TGTGCCAGCGCCCGGACTAGCCCCCCGACAGATACGCAGTATTTT. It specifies CASARTSPPTDTQYF.

CDR3 protein: CASSRAGSQETQYF. As DNA, the CDR3 is TGTGCCAGCAGCCGGGCGGGGTCCCAAGAGACCCAGTACTTC. V gene TRBV7-8 combines with J gene TRBJ2-5; weak D call: TRBD2 (6 bases). From germline, CDR1 is SGHVS and CDR2 FQNEAQ. V was trimmed by 5 bases and J by 1 base, leaving 11 bases between them. The CDR3 spans 14 residues.

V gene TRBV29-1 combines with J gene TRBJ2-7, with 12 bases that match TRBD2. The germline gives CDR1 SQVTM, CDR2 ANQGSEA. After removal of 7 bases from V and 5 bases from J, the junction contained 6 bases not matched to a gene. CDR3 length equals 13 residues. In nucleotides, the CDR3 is TGCAGCGCCCGGACTAGCGGGGCCCACGAGCAGTACTTC. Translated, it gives CSARTSGAHEQYF.

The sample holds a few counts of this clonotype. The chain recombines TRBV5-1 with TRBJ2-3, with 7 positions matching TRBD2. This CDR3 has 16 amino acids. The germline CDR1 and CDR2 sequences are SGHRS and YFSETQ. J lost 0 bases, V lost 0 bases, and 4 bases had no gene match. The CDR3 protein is CASSLGPRGSTDTQYF. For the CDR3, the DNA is TGCGCCAGCAGCTTGGGTCCGCGGGGGAGCACAGATACGCAGTATTTT.

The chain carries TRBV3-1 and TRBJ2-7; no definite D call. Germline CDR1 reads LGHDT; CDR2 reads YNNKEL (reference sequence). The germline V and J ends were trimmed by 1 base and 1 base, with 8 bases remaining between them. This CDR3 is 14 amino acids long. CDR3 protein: CASSQGSGSYEQYF. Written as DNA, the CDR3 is TGTGCCAGCAGCCAAGGGTCGGGTTCCTACGAGCAGTACTTC.

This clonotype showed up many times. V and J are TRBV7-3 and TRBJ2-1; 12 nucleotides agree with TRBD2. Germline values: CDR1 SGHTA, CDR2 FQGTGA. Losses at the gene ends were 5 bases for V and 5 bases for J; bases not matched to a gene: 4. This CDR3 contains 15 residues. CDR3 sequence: CASSPRTSGNNEQFF. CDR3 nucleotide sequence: TGTGCCAGCAGCCCCCGGACTAGCGGGAACAATGAGCAGTTCTTC. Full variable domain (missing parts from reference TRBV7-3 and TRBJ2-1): GAGVSQTPSNKVTEKGKYVELRCDPISGHTALYWYRQSLGQGPEFLIYFQGTGAADDSGLPNDRFFAVRPEGSVSTLKIQRTERGDSAVYLCASSPRTSGNNEQFFGPGTRLTVL.

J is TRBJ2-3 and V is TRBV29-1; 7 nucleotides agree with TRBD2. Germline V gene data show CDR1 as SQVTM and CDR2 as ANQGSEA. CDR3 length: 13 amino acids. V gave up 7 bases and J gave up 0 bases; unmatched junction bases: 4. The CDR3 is CSAKLASTDTQYF. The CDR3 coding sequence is TGCAGCGCAAAACTAGCGAGCACAGATACGCAGTATTTT.

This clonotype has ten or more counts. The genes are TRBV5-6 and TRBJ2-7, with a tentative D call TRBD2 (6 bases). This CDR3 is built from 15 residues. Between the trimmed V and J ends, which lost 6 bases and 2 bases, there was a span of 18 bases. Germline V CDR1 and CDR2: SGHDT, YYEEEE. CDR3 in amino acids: CASNPRGGRPYEQYF. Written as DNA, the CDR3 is TGTGCCAGCAACCCCCGAGGAGGGCGCCCCTACGAGCAGTACTTC.

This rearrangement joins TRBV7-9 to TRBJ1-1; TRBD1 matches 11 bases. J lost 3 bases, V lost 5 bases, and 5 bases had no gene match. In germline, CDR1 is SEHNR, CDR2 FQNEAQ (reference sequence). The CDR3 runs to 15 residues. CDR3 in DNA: TGTGCCAGCAGCCGAGGGGACAGGGGGGACACTGAAGCTTTCTTT. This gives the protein CASSRGDRGDTEAFF.

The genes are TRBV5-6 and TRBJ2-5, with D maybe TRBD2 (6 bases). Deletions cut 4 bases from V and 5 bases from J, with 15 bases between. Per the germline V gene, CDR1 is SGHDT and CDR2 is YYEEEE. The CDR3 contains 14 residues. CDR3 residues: CASSTTSGAETQYF. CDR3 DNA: TGTGCCAGCAGCACGACTAGTGGGGCGGAGACCCAGTACTTC.

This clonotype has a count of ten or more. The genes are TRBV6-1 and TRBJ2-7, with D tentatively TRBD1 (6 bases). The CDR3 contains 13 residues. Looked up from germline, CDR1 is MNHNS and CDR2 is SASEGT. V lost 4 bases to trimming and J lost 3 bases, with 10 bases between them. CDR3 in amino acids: CASSGGLVYEQYF. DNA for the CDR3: TGTGCCAGCAGTGGGGGGCTGGTCTACGAGCAGTACTTC.

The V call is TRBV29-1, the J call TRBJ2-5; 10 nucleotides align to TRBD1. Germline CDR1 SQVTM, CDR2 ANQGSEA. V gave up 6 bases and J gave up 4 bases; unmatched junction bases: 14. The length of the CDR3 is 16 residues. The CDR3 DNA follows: TGCAGCGTCCGATTAACCGGGACAGGGGAGGGAGAGACCCAGTACTTC. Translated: CSVRLTGTGEGETQYF.

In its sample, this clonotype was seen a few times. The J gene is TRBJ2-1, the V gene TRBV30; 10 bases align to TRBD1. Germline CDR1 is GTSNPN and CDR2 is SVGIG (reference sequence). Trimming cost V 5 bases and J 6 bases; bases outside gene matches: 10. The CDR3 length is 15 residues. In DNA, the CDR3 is TGTGCCTGGGGCGAGGGACAGGGGATGAGCAATGAGCAGTTCTTC. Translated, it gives CAWGEGQGMSNEQFF.

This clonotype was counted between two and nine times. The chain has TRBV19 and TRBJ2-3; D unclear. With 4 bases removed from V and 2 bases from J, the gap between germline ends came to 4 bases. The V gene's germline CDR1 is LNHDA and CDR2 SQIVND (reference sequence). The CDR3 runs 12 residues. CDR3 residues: CASSTYTDTQYF. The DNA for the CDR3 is TGTGCCAGTAGTACCTACACAGATACGCAGTATTTT. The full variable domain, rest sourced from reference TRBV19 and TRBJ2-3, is DGGITQSPKYLFRKEGQNVTLSCEQNLNHDAMYWYRQDPGQGLRLIYYSQIVNDFQKGDIAEGYSVSREKKESFPLTVTSAQKNPTAFYLCASSTYTDTQYFGPGTRLTVL.

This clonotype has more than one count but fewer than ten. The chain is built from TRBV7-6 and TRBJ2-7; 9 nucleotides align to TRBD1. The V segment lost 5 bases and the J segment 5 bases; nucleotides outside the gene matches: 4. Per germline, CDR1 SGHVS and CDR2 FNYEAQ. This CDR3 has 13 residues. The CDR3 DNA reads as TGTGCCAGCAGCAACCGGGACAGGGACGAGCAGTACTTC. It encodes CASSNRDRDEQYF.

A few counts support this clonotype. The CDR3 bases are TGTGCCAGCAGCTTACGGGGGGATATCACCGGGGAGCTGTTTTTT. This translates into CASSLRGDITGELFF. The gene calls are TRBV7-8 and TRBJ2-2, with 7 bases aligning to TRBD2. The germline gives CDR1 SGHVS, CDR2 FQNEAQ. V was pared by 2 bases and J by 4 bases, with 4 bases of the junction left unmatched. CDR3 length equals 15 residues.

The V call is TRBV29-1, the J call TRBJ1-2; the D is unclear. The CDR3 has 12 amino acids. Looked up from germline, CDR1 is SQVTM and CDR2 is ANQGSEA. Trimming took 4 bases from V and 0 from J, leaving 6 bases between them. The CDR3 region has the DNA TGCAGCGTTGGAATGGCTAACTATGGCTACACCTTC. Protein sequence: CSVGMANYGYTF.

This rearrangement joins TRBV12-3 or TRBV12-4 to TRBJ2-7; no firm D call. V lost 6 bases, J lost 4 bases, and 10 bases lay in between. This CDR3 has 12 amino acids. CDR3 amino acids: CASSHGYYEQYF. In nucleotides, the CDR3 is TGTGCCAGCAGCCACGGGTATTACGAGCAGTACTTC.

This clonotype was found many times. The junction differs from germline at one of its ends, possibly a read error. The CDR3 nucleotides are TGTGCCAGCGGCTTGGGGGCGACGGCTGGAAACACCATATATTTT. Translated: CASGLGATAGNTIYF. The genes are TRBV7-9 and TRBJ1-3; tentatively, D is TRBD1 (6 bases). The CDR3 contains 15 residues. Germline V lookup: CDR1 SEHNR, CDR2 FQNEAQ (reference sequence). The full variable domain, rest sourced from reference TRBV7-9 and TRBJ1-3, is DTGVSQNPRHKITKRGQNVTFRCDPISEHNRLYWYRQTLGQGPEFLTYFQNEAQLEKSRLLSDRFSAERPKGSFSTLEIQRTEQGDSAMYLCASGLGATAGNTIYFGEGSWLTVV.

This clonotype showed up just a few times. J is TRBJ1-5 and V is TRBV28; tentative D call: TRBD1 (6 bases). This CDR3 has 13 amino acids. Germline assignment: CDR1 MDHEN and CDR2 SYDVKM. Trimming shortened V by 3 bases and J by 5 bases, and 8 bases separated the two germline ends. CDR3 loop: CASSFQGYQPQHF. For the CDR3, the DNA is TGTGCCAGCAGTTTCCAGGGGTATCAGCCCCAGCATTTT.

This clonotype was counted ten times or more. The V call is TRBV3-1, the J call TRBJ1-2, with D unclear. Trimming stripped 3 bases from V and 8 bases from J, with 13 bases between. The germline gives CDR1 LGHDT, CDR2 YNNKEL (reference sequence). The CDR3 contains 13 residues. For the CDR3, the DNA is TGTGCCAGCAGCCAGGCTCGACCTGGGGGCTACACCTTC. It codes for CASSQARPGGYTF. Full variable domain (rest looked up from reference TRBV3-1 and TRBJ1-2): DTAVSQTPKYLVTQMGNDKSIKCEQNLGHDTMYWYKQDSKKFLKIMFSYNNKELIINETVPNRFSPKSPDKAHLNLHINSLELGDSAVYFCASSQARPGGYTFGSGTRLTVV.